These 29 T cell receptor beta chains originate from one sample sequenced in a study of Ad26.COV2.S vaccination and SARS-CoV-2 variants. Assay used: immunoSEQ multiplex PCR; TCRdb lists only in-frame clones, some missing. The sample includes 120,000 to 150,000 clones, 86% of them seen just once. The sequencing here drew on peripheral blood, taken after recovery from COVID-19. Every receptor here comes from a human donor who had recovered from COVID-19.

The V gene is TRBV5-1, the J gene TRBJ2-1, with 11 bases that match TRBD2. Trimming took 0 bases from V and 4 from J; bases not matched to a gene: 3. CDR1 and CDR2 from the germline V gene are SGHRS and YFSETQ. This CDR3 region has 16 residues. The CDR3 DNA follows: TGCGCCAGCAGCTTGGTCCTAGCGGGGGGTTACAATGAGCAGTTCTTC. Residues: CASSLVLAGGYNEQFF.

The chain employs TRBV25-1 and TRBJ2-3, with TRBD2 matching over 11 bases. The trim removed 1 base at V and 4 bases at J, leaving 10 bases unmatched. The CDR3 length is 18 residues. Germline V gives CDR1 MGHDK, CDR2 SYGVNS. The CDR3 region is CASSEFSSGGLGPDTQYF. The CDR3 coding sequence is TGTGCCAGCAGTGAATTCTCTAGCGGGGGGTTAGGGCCAGATACGCAGTATTTT.

The CDR3 reads CASSPLAGGGTDTQYF. The DNA for the CDR3 is TGTGCCAGCAGCCCACTAGCTGGGGGGGGCACAGATACGCAGTATTTT. V gene TRBV7-2 combines with J gene TRBJ2-3; 7 bases fit TRBD2. This CDR3 region has 16 residues. Germline CDR1 and CDR2: SGHTA and FQGNSA. V lost 5 bases, J lost 1 base, and 9 bases stayed unmatched.

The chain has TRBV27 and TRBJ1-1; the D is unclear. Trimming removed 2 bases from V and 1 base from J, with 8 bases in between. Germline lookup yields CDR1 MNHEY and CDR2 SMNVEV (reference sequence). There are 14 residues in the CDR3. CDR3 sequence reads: CASSLNAGNTEAFF. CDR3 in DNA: TGTGCCAGCAGTTTAAATGCTGGGAACACTGAAGCTTTCTTT.

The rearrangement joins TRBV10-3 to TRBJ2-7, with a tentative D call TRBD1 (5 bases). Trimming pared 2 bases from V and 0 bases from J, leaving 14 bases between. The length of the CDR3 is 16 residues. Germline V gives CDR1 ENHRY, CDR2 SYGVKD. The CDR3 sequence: CAISEPRDRSSYEQYF. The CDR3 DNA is TGTGCCATCAGTGAGCCTCGTGACAGATCCTCCTACGAGCAGTACTTC.

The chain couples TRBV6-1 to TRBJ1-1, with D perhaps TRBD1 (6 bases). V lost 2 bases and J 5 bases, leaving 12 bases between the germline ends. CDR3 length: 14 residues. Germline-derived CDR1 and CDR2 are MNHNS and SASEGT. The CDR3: CASSEWGQGTEAFF. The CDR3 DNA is TGTGCCAGCAGTGAATGGGGGCAGGGGACTGAAGCTTTCTTT.

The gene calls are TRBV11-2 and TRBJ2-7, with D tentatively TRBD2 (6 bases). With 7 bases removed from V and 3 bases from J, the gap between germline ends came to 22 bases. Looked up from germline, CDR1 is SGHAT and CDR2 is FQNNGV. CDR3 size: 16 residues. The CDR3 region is CASTRAGTLNYYEQYF. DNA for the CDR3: TGTGCCAGCACCCGAGCCGGGACTCTAAATTACTACGAGCAGTACTTC.

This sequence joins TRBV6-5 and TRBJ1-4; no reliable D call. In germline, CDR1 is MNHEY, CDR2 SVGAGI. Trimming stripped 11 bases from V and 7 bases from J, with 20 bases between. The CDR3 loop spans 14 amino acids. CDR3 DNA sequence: TGTGCCCCGAGTGGAGGGAGGGAGAGTGAAAAACTGTTTTTT. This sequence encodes CAPSGGRESEKLFF.

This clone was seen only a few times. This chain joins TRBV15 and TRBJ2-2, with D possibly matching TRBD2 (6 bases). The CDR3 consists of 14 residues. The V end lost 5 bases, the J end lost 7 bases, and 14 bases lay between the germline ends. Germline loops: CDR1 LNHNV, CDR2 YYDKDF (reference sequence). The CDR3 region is CATSETAGRGELFF. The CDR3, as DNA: TGTGCCACCAGCGAAACTGCGGGGCGCGGGGAGCTGTTTTTT. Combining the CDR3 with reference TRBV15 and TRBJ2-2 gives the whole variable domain DAMVIQNPRYQVTQFGKPVTLSCSQTLNHNVMYWYQQKSSQAPKLLFHYYDKDFNNEADTPDNFQSRRPNTSFCFLDIRSPGLGDTAMYLCATSETAGRGELFFGEGSRLTVL.

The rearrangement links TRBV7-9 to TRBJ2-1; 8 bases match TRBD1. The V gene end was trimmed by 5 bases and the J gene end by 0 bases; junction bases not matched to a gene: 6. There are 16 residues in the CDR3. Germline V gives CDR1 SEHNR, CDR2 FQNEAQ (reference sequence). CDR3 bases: TGTGCCAGCAGCCCGATGACAGGGGACTCCTACAATGAGCAGTTCTTC. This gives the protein CASSPMTGDSYNEQFF.

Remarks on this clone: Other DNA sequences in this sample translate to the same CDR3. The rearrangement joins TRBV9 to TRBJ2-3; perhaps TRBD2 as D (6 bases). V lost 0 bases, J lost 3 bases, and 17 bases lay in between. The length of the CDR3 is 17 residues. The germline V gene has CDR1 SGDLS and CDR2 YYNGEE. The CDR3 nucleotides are TGTGCCAGCAGCGTAGAAGGAGGTGGGGGGACGACAGATACGCAGTATTTT. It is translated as CASSVEGGGGTTDTQYF.

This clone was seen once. This CDR3 reads CAWSGQPIEAFF. The CDR3 DNA sequence: TGTGCCTGGAGTGGACAGCCGATTGAAGCTTTCTTT. This chain uses TRBV30 with TRBJ1-1; D is perhaps TRBD1 (5 bases). Germline assignment: CDR1 GTSNPN and CDR2 SVGIG (reference sequence). Between the trimmed V and J ends, which lost 1 base and 7 bases, there was a span of 10 bases. This CDR3 region has 12 residues.

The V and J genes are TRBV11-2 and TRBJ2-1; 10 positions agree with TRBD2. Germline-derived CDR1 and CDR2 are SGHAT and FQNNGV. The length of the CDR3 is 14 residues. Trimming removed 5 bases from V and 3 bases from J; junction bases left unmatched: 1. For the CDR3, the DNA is TGTGCCAGCAGCCAGCGGGGGGGCTACAATGAGCAGTTCTTC. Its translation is CASSQRGGYNEQFF.

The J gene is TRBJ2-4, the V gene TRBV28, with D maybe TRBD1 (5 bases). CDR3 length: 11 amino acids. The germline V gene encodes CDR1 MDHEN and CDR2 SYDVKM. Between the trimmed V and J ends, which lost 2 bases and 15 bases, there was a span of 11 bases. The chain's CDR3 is CASSLRTTVYF. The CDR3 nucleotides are TGTGCCAGCAGTTTAAGGACAACGGTGTACTTC.

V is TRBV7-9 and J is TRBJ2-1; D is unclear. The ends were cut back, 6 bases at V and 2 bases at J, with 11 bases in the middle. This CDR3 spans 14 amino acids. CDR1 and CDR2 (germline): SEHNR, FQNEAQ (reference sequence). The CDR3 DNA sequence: TGTGCCAGCAGTTCAGGAAATACCTACAATGAGCAGTTCTTC. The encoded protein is CASSSGNTYNEQFF.

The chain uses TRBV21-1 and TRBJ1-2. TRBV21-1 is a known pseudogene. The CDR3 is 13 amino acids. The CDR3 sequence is CASPKSQPDGYTF. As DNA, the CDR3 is TGTGCCAGCCCTAAGTCGCAGCCAGATGGCTACACCTTC.

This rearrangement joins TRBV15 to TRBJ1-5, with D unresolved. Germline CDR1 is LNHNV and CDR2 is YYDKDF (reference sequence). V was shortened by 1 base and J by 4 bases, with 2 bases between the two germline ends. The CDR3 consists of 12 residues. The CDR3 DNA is TGTGCCACCAGCAGAGGGAATCAGCCCCAGCATTTT. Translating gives CATSRGNQPQHF.

The CDR3 is CSVGLMDKNTEAFF. The DNA for the CDR3 is TGCAGCGTAGGTTTAATGGACAAGAACACTGAAGCTTTCTTT. The V gene is TRBV29-1, the J gene TRBJ1-1, with D possibly TRBD1 on 5 matching bases. Trimming cost V 6 bases and J 1 base, with 15 bases left between them. The CDR3 extends over 14 amino acids. Germline V gene sequence: CDR1 SQVTM, CDR2 ANQGSEA.

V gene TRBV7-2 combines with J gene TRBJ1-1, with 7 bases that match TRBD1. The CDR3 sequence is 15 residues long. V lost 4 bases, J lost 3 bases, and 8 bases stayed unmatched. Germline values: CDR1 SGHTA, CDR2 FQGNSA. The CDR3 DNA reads TGTGCCAGCAGCTCGTTAGGGGGCCCCGACACTGAAGCTTTCTTT. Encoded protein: CASSSLGGPDTEAFF. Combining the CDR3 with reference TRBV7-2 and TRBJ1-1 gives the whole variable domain GAGVSQSPSNKVTEKGKDVELRCDPISGHTALYWYRQSLGQGLEFLIYFQGNSAPDKSGLPSDRFSAERTGGSVSTLTIQRTQQEDSAVYLCASSSLGGPDTEAFFGQGTRLTVV.

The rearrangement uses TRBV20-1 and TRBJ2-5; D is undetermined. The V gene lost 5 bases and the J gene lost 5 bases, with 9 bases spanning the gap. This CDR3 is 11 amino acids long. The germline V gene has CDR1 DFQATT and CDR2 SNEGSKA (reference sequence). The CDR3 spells CSASARETQYF. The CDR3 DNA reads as TGCAGTGCTTCTGCTAGGGAGACCCAGTACTTC.

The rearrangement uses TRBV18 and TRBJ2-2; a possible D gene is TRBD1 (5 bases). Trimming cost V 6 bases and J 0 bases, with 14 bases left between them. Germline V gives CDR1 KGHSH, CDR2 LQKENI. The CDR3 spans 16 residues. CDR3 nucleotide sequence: TGTGCCAGCTCGGACCTCGGCAGGGCGAACACCGGGGAGCTGTTTTTT. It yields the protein CASSDLGRANTGELFF.

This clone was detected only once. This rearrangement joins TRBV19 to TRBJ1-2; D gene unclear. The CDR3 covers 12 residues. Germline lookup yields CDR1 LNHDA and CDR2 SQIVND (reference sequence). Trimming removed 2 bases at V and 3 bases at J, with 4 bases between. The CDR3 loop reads CASSIQDYGYTF. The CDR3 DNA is TGTGCCAGTAGTATACAGGACTATGGCTACACCTTC.

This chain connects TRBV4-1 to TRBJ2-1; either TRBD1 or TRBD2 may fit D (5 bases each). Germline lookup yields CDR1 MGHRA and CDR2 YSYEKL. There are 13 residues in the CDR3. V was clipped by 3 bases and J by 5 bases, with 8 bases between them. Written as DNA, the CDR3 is TGCGCCAGCAGCCAGGGACCCCACAATGAGCAGTTCTTC. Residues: CASSQGPHNEQFF.

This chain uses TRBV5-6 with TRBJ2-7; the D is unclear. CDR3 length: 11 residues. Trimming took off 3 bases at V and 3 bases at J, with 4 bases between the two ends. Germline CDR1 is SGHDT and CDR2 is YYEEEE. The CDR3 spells CASSSFYEQYF. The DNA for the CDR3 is TGTGCCAGCAGCTCATTCTACGAGCAGTACTTC.

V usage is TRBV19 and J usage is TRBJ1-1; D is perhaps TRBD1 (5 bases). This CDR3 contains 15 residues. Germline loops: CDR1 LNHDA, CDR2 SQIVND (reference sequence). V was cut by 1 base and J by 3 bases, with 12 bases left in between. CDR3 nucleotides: TGTGCCAGTAGTATAGTGGGAGCGGGGGACACTGAAGCTTTCTTT. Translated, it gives CASSIVGAGDTEAFF.

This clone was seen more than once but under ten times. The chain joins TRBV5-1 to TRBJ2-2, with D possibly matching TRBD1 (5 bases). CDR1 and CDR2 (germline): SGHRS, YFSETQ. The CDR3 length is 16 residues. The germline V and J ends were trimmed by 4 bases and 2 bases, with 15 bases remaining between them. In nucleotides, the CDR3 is TGCGCCAGCAGCCCGCGGCTGACAGCTAACACCGGGGAGCTGTTTTTT. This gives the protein CASSPRLTANTGELFF.

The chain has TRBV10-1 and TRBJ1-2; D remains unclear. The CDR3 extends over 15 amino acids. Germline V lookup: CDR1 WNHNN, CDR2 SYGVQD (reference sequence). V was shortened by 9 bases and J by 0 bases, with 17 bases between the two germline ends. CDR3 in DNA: TGCGCCAGAGAGGCACACCTCGCACCTAACTATGGCTACACCTTC. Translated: CAREAHLAPNYGYTF.

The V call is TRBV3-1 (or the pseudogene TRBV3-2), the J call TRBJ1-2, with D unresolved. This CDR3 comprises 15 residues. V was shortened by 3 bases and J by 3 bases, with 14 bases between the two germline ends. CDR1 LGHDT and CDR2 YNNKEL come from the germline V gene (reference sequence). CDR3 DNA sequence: TGTGCCAGCAGCCAGGGCCGAGCCGTAGACTATGGCTACACCTTC. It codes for CASSQGRAVDYGYTF.

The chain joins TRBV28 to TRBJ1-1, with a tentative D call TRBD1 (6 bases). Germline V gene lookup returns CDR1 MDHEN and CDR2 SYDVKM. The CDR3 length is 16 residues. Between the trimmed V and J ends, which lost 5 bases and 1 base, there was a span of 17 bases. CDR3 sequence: CASSTEGVGGNTEAFF. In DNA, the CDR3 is TGTGCCAGCAGTACCGAGGGGGTAGGGGGGAACACTGAAGCTTTCTTT.